Listed below are T cell receptor beta chains from one sample, sequenced in a study of Ad26.COV2.S vaccination and SARS-CoV-2 variants. The protocol was immunoSEQ multiplex PCR, while the TCRdb copy is restricted to in-frame clones and leaves out a portion. In the table there are 380,000 or so clones, around 89% of which are singletons. The starting material was peripheral blood, obtained in a trial of Ad26.COV2.S vaccine versus placebo. Receptors originate from a person between 18 and 65 years old who received the Ad26.COV2.S COVID-19 vaccine or a placebo. CDR3s include the opening cysteine and the closing phenylalanine or tryptophan. Fields, in order: D gene, V gene, J gene, CDR3 length, clone size, CDR3 protein, CDR3 DNA. A D gene is named only where the DNA matches it firmly. The size field is filled for only some rows; it gives once, few, many or a size class.

>-|TRBV7-2|TRBJ1-6|15|-
CASSVNGRANSPLHF
TGTGCCAGCAGCGTCAATGGCAGGGCAAATTCACCCCTCCACTTT
>TRBD1|TRBV28|TRBJ1-4|15|-
CASSLSDRGDEKLFF
TGTGCCAGCAGTTTGTCGGACAGGGGGGATGAAAAACTGTTTTTT
>-|TRBV20-1|TRBJ2-4|14|-
CSASLDLAKNIQYF
TGCAGTGCTAGTCTGGATCTAGCCAAAAACATTCAGTACTTC
>TRBD2|TRBV3-1/TRBV3-2|TRBJ2-2|19|-
CASSPQVSALAGATGELFF
TGTGCCAGCAGCCCGCAAGTATCTGCACTAGCGGGGGCAACCGGGGAGCTGTTTTTT
>TRBD2|TRBV19|TRBJ2-2|14|once
CASSMGGRYGELFF
TGTGCCAGTAGTATGGGCGGGAGATACGGGGAGCTGTTTTTT
>-|TRBV12-5|TRBJ2-2|13|-
CASGLAGTGELFF
TGTGCTAGTGGTTTGGCTGGCACCGGGGAGCTGTTTTTT
>-|TRBV27|TRBJ1-5|14|few
CASSPTVYRSPQHF
TGTGCCAGCAGTCCCACAGTTTACCGTTCGCCCCAGCATTTT
>TRBD1|TRBV5-1|TRBJ1-2|15|-
CASSFSFGTGYGYTF
TGCGCCAGCAGCTTCAGTTTTGGGACAGGCTATGGCTACACCTTC
>-|TRBV10-3|TRBJ2-5|13|-
CAISEWGGETQYF
TGTGCCATCAGTGAATGGGGTGGGGAGACCCAGTACTTC
>-|TRBV11-2|TRBJ1-1|14|-
CASSPLVGATEAFF
TGTGCCAGCAGCCCATTAGTTGGGGCCACTGAAGCTTTCTTT
>TRBD2|TRBV3-1/TRBV3-2|TRBJ2-2|15|few
CASSRALAGSGELFF
TGTGCCAGCAGCCGCGCACTAGCGGGCTCCGGGGAGCTGTTTTTT
>-|TRBV7-2|TRBJ1-4|15|-
CASSLQQGTNEKLFF
TGTGCCAGCAGCTTACAGCAGGGGACTAATGAAAAACTGTTTTTT
>TRBD1|TRBV3-1/TRBV3-2|TRBJ1-6|15|-
CASSQQDRGNSPLHF
TGTGCCAGCAGCCAACAAGACAGGGGGAATTCACCCCTCCACTTT
>TRBD1|TRBV5-6|TRBJ2-3|14|-
CASSSRGRTDTQYF
TGTGCCAGCAGCTCCAGGGGGCGCACAGATACGCAGTATTTT
>-|TRBV6-5|TRBJ1-6|14|few
CASRTGGMNSPLHF
TGTGCCAGCAGAACGGGGGGGATGAATTCACCCCTCCACTTT
>-|TRBV30|TRBJ2-3|16|-
CAWSTYPGQSTDTQYF
TGTGCCTGGAGTACATACCCCGGACAGAGCACAGATACGCAGTATTTT
>-|TRBV6-1|TRBJ1-1|14|-
CASSEAVMNTEAFF
TGTGCCAGCAGTGAAGCCGTGATGAACACTGAAGCTTTCTTT
>TRBD2|TRBV27|TRBJ2-5|15|-
CASRSLMGLEETQYF
TGTGCCAGCAGAAGTTTAATGGGACTAGAAGAGACCCAGTACTTC
>-|TRBV29-1|TRBJ2-5|12|-
CSVRLDQETQYF
TGCAGCGTGAGACTAGACCAAGAGACCCAGTACTTC
>TRBD2|TRBV7-6|TRBJ2-5|17|-
CASSSLAGGPLAETQYF
TGTGCCAGCAGCTCATTAGCGGGGGGGCCTCTAGCAGAGACCCAGTACTTC
>-|TRBV7-2|TRBJ1-5|16|-
CASSAVFGGRSQPQHF
TGTGCCAGCAGTGCCGTTTTTGGGGGGCGCAGTCAGCCCCAGCATTTT
>-|TRBV19|TRBJ2-7|14|-
CASSILPGTYEQYF
TGTGCCAGTAGTATCCTCCCGGGTACCTACGAGCAGTACTTC